Presented here are 31 T cell receptor beta chains from one specimen sequenced in a study of cytomegalovirus exposure and HLA in healthy donors. Amplification used 60 Vbeta primers and 13 Jbeta primers. Assay used: immunoSEQ multiplex PCR; TCRdb lists only in-frame clones, some missing. The sample includes approximately 210,000 clones, about 85% of them seen just once. The sample was PBMCs. These receptors were taken from a male donor in good health and CMV-seropositive.

The chain uses TRBV5-1 and TRBJ2-7; D gene unclear. CDR1 and CDR2 from the germline V gene are SGHRS and YFSETQ. The ends were cut back, 1 base at V and 3 bases at J, with 11 bases in the middle. This CDR3 contains 14 residues. The CDR3 bases are TGCGCCAGCAGCTTGCAACTAAAGAACTACGAGCAGTACTTC. This translates into CASSLQLKNYEQYF.

This chain links TRBV5-4 with TRBJ2-7; 9 bases are shared with TRBD2. The junction had 8 bases not matched to a gene; V was cut back by 6 bases and J by 4 bases. The length of the CDR3 is 14 residues. Germline lookup yields CDR1 SGHNT and CDR2 YYREEE (reference sequence). Written as DNA, the CDR3 is TGTGCCAGCACGCGGGGGGGCCAGATTTACGAGCAGTACTTC. Translation gives CASTRGGQIYEQYF.

The CDR3 coding sequence is TGTGCCAGCAACAAACTAGCGGGAGCCTACGAGCAGTACTTC. It specifies CASNKLAGAYEQYF. The gene calls are TRBV6-5 and TRBJ2-5; 11 nucleotides align to TRBD2. The J call could be wrong; TRBJ2-7 is a better fit for the DNA end. Germline CDR1 MNHEY, CDR2 SVGAGI. CDR3 length: 14 amino acids.

The J gene is TRBJ2-1, the V gene TRBV9; possible D gene TRBD2, 5 bases. CDR1 is SGDLS and CDR2 is YYNGEE in the germline V gene. There are 13 residues in the CDR3. Trimming pared 3 bases from V and 3 bases from J, leaving 7 bases between. This chain's CDR3 is CASSAGLYNEQFF. The CDR3 DNA reads as TGTGCCAGCAGCGCCGGACTCTACAATGAGCAGTTCTTC. Full variable domain (remainder filled in from reference TRBV9 and TRBJ2-1): DSGVTQTPKHLITATGQRVTLRCSPRSGDLSVYWYQQSLDQGLQFLIQYYNGEERAKGNILERFSAQQFPDLHSELNLSSLELGDSALYFCASSAGLYNEQFFGPGTRLTVL.

J is TRBJ1-4 and V is TRBV6-6, with a weak D call TRBD1 (5 bases). The CDR3 has 15 amino acids. Germline V lookup: CDR1 MNHNY, CDR2 SVGAGI (reference sequence). Trimming cost V 6 bases and J 4 bases, with 15 bases left between them. CDR3 DNA: TGTGCCAGCAGCTCAAGGGGTTCGGGTAATGAAAAACTGTTTTTT. Translating gives CASSSRGSGNEKLFF.

This clone showed up just a few times. The chain joins TRBV19 to TRBJ1-1, with a tentative D call TRBD1 (5 bases). The CDR3 contains 15 residues. Germline CDR1 and CDR2: LNHDA and SQIVND (reference sequence). Trimming removed 3 bases at V and 4 bases at J, with 15 bases between. DNA for the CDR3: TGTGCCAGTAGTATTAACGCAGGGAAACGCACTGAAGCTTTCTTT. Its protein is CASSINAGKRTEAFF. The full variable domain, its missing parts supplied by reference TRBV19 and TRBJ1-1, is DGGITQSPKYLFRKEGQNVTLSCEQNLNHDAMYWYRQDPGQGLRLIYYSQIVNDFQKGDIAEGYSVSREKKESFPLTVTSAQKNPTAFYLCASSINAGKRTEAFFGQGTRLTVV.

The chain combines TRBV7-9 with TRBJ1-5; D not certain. Trimming took off 1 base at V and 4 bases at J, with 8 bases between the two ends. Per germline, CDR1 SEHNR and CDR2 FQNEAQ (reference sequence). There are 14 residues in the CDR3. DNA of the CDR3: TGTGCCAGCAGCTTAGAAACGGGGAATCAGCCCCAGCATTTT. Translated: CASSLETGNQPQHF.

CDR3 sequence: CASSQEAGRTGELFF. CDR3 bases: TGCGCCAGCAGCCAAGAAGCGGGGCGTACCGGGGAGCTGTTTTTT. The V and J genes are TRBV4-3 and TRBJ2-2; 7 bases map to TRBD2. CDR3 length equals 15 residues. The germline V gene has CDR1 LGHNA and CDR2 YSLEER. V lost 0 bases, J lost 5 bases, and 3 bases stayed unmatched.

V and J are TRBV5-1 and TRBJ2-3, with D possibly being TRBD1 (7 bases). This CDR3 is 16 amino acids long. Trimming cost V 4 bases and J 2 bases, with 17 bases left between them. The V gene's germline CDR1 is SGHRS and CDR2 YFSETQ. DNA of the CDR3: TGCGCCAGCAGCCGGGTCGCGGGACAGATCACAGATACGCAGTATTTT. This gives the protein CASSRVAGQITDTQYF.

This chain links TRBV6-5 with TRBJ2-1, with 9 bases that match TRBD2. The V gene end was trimmed by 5 bases and the J gene end by 0 bases; junction bases not matched to a gene: 2. The CDR3 totals 15 residues. Germline loops: CDR1 MNHEY, CDR2 SVGAGI. In DNA form, the CDR3 reads TGTGCCAGCAGTCTTAGCGGGAGCTCCTACAATGAGCAGTTCTTC. This translates into CASSLSGSSYNEQFF.

CDR3 in DNA: TGTGCCAGCAGCGTGGATCCGGGACAGGGCTTTAAAGGGCCTGGAAACACCATATATTTT. It specifies CASSVDPGQGFKGPGNTIYF. The chain joins TRBV9 to TRBJ1-3; 9 positions agree with TRBD1. The CDR3 runs to 20 residues. Germline CDR1 reads SGDLS; CDR2 reads YYNGEE. V dropped 2 bases and J dropped 2; count of bases not matched to a gene: 17.

This sequence joins TRBV18 and TRBJ2-7; 8 positions agree with TRBD1. The V gene end was trimmed by 4 bases and the J gene end by 4 bases; junction bases not matched to a gene: 9. Germline CDR1 is KGHSH and CDR2 is LQKENI. The CDR3 consists of 15 residues. The CDR3 sequence is CASSQPDRAKYEQYF. CDR3 DNA: TGTGCCAGCTCACAACCGGACAGGGCGAAATACGAGCAGTACTTC.

The rearrangement joins TRBV10-3 to TRBJ2-2, with 10 bases matching TRBD1. The V gene end was trimmed by 5 bases and the J gene end by 7 bases; junction bases not matched to a gene: 10. The CDR3 runs 16 residues. Germline V gene sequence: CDR1 ENHRY, CDR2 SYGVKD. CDR3 bases: TGTGCCATCAGTCCCGGGACAGGGGCGTCCGACGGGGAGCTGTTTTTT. It specifies CAISPGTGASDGELFF.

This clone was counted between two and nine times. V usage is TRBV18 and J usage is TRBJ2-3; 9 bases fit TRBD2. Germline V gene data show CDR1 as KGHSH and CDR2 as LQKENI. The junction had 4 bases not matched to a gene; V was cut back by 3 bases and J by 3 bases. The CDR3 is 15 amino acids. The CDR3 sequence: CASSPGLAGTDTQYF. As DNA, the CDR3 is TGTGCCAGCTCACCGGGACTAGCCGGAACAGATACGCAGTATTTT.

V is TRBV6-4 and J is TRBJ2-1, with TRBD2 identical over 10 bases. Germline V gives CDR1 MRHNA, CDR2 SNTAGT. This CDR3 spans 14 amino acids. V lost 3 bases and J lost 9; bases outside the gene matches: 5. CDR3 residues: CASSESGGAGEQFF. CDR3 coding DNA: TGTGCCAGCAGTGAGAGCGGGGGGGCCGGTGAGCAGTTCTTC.

The gene calls are TRBV2 and TRBJ1-2; tentative D call: TRBD1 (5 bases). The germline V and J ends were trimmed by 0 bases and 8 bases, with 16 bases remaining between them. The CDR3 has 15 residues. CDR1 is SNHLY and CDR2 is FYNNEI in the germline V gene. The CDR3 coding sequence is TGTGCCAGCAGTGAAGCGCCCCAGGGAACTGGCGGCTACACCTTC. Its protein product is CASSEAPQGTGGYTF.

This chain joins TRBV5-1 and TRBJ1-1; no reliable D call. Germline V lookup: CDR1 SGHRS, CDR2 YFSETQ. Trimming left V 1 base short and J 7 bases short, with 17 bases between. CDR3 length: 15 amino acids. The CDR3 protein is CASSLYGEGGNEAFF. CDR3 coding DNA: TGCGCCAGCAGCTTGTACGGAGAGGGTGGGAATGAAGCTTTCTTT.

This clone was seen only a few times. The CDR3 region is CASSPGEGTDTQYF. CDR3 sequence (DNA): TGTGCCAGCTCACCCGGAGAGGGCACAGATACGCAGTATTTT. This rearrangement joins TRBV18 to TRBJ2-3, with D uncertain. This CDR3 is 14 amino acids long. V was shortened by 3 bases and J by 1 base, with 8 bases between the two germline ends. Germline assignment: CDR1 KGHSH and CDR2 LQKENI.

J is TRBJ2-5 and V is TRBV5-1; 9 positions match TRBD2. CDR1 is SGHRS and CDR2 is YFSETQ in the germline V gene. The CDR3 has 15 residues. With V trimmed by 2 bases and J by 2 bases, 4 bases remained unmatched. The CDR3 here is CASSLKREVQETQYF. The CDR3 coding sequence is TGCGCCAGCAGCTTAAAGCGGGAGGTACAAGAGACCCAGTACTTC.

The count of this clone is one. J is TRBJ2-5 and V is TRBV10-2; 9 bases are a match to TRBD2. Losses at the gene ends were 2 bases for V and 5 bases for J; bases not matched to a gene: 3. The CDR3 runs 14 residues. The germline CDR1 and CDR2 sequences are WSHSY and SAAADI. The CDR3 is CASSEGREGETQYF. CDR3 coding DNA: TGCGCCAGCAGTGAGGGGCGGGAGGGGGAGACCCAGTACTTC.

The rearrangement joins TRBV7-9 to TRBJ2-7; the D is unclear. The CDR3 covers 12 residues. Trimming took 4 bases from V and 3 from J, leaving 7 bases between them. From germline, CDR1 is SEHNR and CDR2 FQNEAQ (reference sequence). The CDR3 here is CASSSGVYEQYF. For the CDR3, the DNA is TGTGCCAGCAGCTCGGGTGTCTACGAGCAGTACTTC.

This clone appeared a few times. This rearrangement joins TRBV5-1 to TRBJ2-7; 8 bases match TRBD2. The length of the CDR3 is 14 residues. CDR1 and CDR2 from the germline V gene are SGHRS and YFSETQ. V lost 0 bases to trimming and J lost 6 bases; unmatched junction nucleotides: 5. The CDR3 DNA sequence: TGCGCCAGCAGCTTGGGCGGGGGGCGCGGCGAGCAGTACTTC. This encodes CASSLGGGRGEQYF.

The V call is TRBV7-9, the J call TRBJ1-5; TRBD1 aligns across 7 bases. Losses at the gene ends were 4 bases for V and 0 bases for J; bases not matched to a gene: 3. The germline V gene encodes CDR1 SEHNR and CDR2 FQNEAQ (reference sequence). The CDR3 totals 15 residues. The CDR3 spells CASSSDRISNQPQHF. CDR3 in DNA: TGTGCCAGCAGCTCGGACAGGATTAGCAATCAGCCCCAGCATTTT.

This clone occurred a few times. V usage is TRBV4-1 and J usage is TRBJ1-1, with no clear D. Germline V gene sequence: CDR1 MGHRA, CDR2 YSYEKL. V was shortened by 1 base and J by 7 bases, with 13 bases between the two germline ends. This CDR3 has 14 residues. DNA for the CDR3: TGCGCCAGCAGCCAAGGAGCACTCGTTCTTGAAGCTTTCTTT. Translated: CASSQGALVLEAFF.

The CDR3 DNA follows: TGTGCCAGTAGTATAGCGGGGAGTCTCACCCATGGCTACACCTTC. Protein product: CASSIAGSLTHGYTF. The J gene is TRBJ1-2, the V gene TRBV19; D gene unclear. V lost 1 base and J lost 6, with 15 bases in between. The CDR3 loop spans 15 amino acids. Germline V gives CDR1 LNHDA, CDR2 SQIVND (reference sequence).

The chain has TRBV18 and TRBJ2-1; weak D call: TRBD2 (6 bases). The CDR3 extends over 15 amino acids. In germline, CDR1 is KGHSH, CDR2 LQKENI. V shed 2 bases and J shed 0 bases, with 8 bases lying between them. CDR3 region: CASSPVADSYNEQFF. DNA of the CDR3: TGTGCCAGCTCACCAGTAGCGGACTCCTACAATGAGCAGTTCTTC.

The rearrangement uses TRBV19 and TRBJ2-7; 11 bases are shared with TRBD2. Germline V lookup: CDR1 LNHDA, CDR2 SQIVND (reference sequence). The CDR3 totals 14 residues. J was trimmed by 7 bases and V by 11 bases; bases with no gene match: 13. The CDR3 coding sequence is TGTGCCTGTGGAGGGCTAGCGGGAGGACGGGAGCAGTACTTC. Translating it yields CACGGLAGGREQYF.

The V gene is TRBV7-3, the J gene TRBJ2-1; 8 bases map to TRBD2. This CDR3 has 15 amino acids. V gave up 3 bases and J gave up 5 bases; unmatched junction bases: 6. Germline V gene data show CDR1 as SGHTA and CDR2 as FQGTGA. The CDR3 is CASSLGLGVDNEQFF. In DNA form, the CDR3 reads TGTGCCAGCAGCTTGGGACTAGGGGTTGACAATGAGCAGTTCTTC.

J is TRBJ1-1 and V is TRBV6-5; D is uncertain. Germline V lookup: CDR1 MNHEY, CDR2 SVGAGI. The CDR3 loop spans 14 amino acids. Trimming pared 2 bases from V and 0 bases from J, leaving 7 bases between. CDR3 sequence: CASSYTQLNTEAFF. The CDR3 region has the DNA TGTGCCAGCAGTTACACACAGTTGAACACTGAAGCTTTCTTT.

The chain recombines TRBV27 with TRBJ2-5; the D gene is possibly TRBD1 (6 bases). Germline V gene data show CDR1 as MNHEY and CDR2 as SMNVEV (reference sequence). The CDR3 contains 14 residues. The V gene lost 8 bases and the J gene lost 4 bases, with 17 bases spanning the gap. The CDR3 here is CASGITRGAETQYF. In DNA, the CDR3 is TGTGCCAGCGGAATAACCAGGGGAGCAGAGACCCAGTACTTC.

The sample holds a few counts of this clone. This chain links TRBV6-1 with TRBJ1-2, with no clear D. Germline V lookup: CDR1 MNHNS, CDR2 SASEGT. The CDR3 length is 13 residues. Trimming stripped 2 bases from V and 4 bases from J, with 8 bases between. CDR3 protein: CASSESGGYGYTF. CDR3 bases: TGTGCCAGCAGTGAATCTGGCGGCTATGGCTACACCTTC.